This note documents a single T cell receptor (beta chain) sequence. Its antigen is still unknown. Qualities for individual bases were not recorded, and no much larger clone is one base off. Library preparation used 5' RACE. The sample was run on an Illumina HiSeq 2500. A second PCR of roughly 6 to 11 cycles was run with a J-beta primer mix and a sample-barcoded 5' primer. A template-switch 5' adaptor carrying 12 random nucleotides introduced a unique molecular identifier onto each TCR beta cDNA molecule. Each sample yielded at least 2.5 million CDR3-containing paired-end reads. First-strand cDNA was synthesized from all RNA with the Mint cDNA synthesis kit, primed by a TRBC-specific oligonucleotide. Following uracil-DNA glycosylase treatment, all cDNA underwent a first 18-cycle PCR with the universal primers M1SS and BC2_uni_R. From the authors' description of their analysis: For normalization, 1 million high-quality reads, each with a distinct molecular identifier, were randomly selected from each sample. Instead of being binned into consensus sequences, reads that shared molecular identifiers were thrown out. MiTCR, set to a Q25 quality threshold and the strictest error-elimination algorithm, was used for CDR3 identification, clonotype clustering and error correction. A nonparametric unseen species model using Euler transformation provided a lower-bound estimate of total TCR beta diversity. In TCRdb, the public reads were trimmed at Q25 with fastp and aligned with MiXCR, with productive beta chains retained. Rows with a matching CDR3 protein are joined into one entry that keeps the most common DNA and genes. The V and J calls reflect TCRdb's pipeline rather than the authors' work. This sample is represented by roughly 1.5 million distinct CDR3 sequences; roughly 43% of them were singletons. 4% of the sample goes to the ten largest clones.

This sample stems from a study of blood T cells in healthy people across ages (dated by TCRdb to between 2014 and 2017). General notes on the study: In model experiments, roughly one uniquely barcoded TCR beta cDNA molecule per two T cells was captured by template switching. The donors were split into four age groups: young (average approximately 16 years), middle-aged (roughly 40), aged (approximately 60) and long-lived (roughly 77). The study measured age-related changes in TCR beta repertoire diversity using deep sequencing normalized with unique cDNA molecular identifiers. To avoid experimental bias, donors of different ages were randomly spread across the sequencing lanes. The study analyzed two additional independent replicas of 1 million unique cDNA reads from the same blood draw for two donors, one aged 18 to 30 and one aged 80 or older. Broad study findings and their caveats: The CMV infection status of donors was not known, potentially confounding age-related changes in expanded clonotypes. Conclusive comparison of naive and antigen-experienced compartments was prevented by the profiling of bulk unsorted PBMCs. A strong correlation was found between observed TCR beta diversity and the percentage of naive T cells measured by flow cytometry. Estimates of total diversity based on one million sequenced T cells were considered lower bounds and underestimates. As age increased, observed TCR beta diversity per million T cells dropped in a roughly linear way, and a significant reduction was already evident by age 40. Compared with the aged group, the long-lived group had more naive CD4+ T cells, fewer expanded clones and increased TCR diversity, a pattern suggesting age selection.

CDR1 is given as SQVTM and CDR2 as ANQGSEA, both from the germline V gene. The CDR3 sequence holds 14 residues, the cysteine and phenylalanine included. The entry retains the CDR3 DNA only, 42 bases that are in frame from base 1. The V and J ends are trimmed by 0 bases and 13 bases, leaving 19 bases between them. The 39 donors, aged about 6 to 100 years, were systemically healthy Caucasian individuals from Russia. Each donor gave 8 to 10 milliliters of peripheral blood, collected into EDTA-treated Vacutainer tubes. Ficoll-Paque density-gradient centrifugation was used to isolate PBMCs, with at least 6 million per sample. Trizol reagent was used to extract total RNA from the PBMCs, yielding at least 5 micrograms per sample. For every donor, flow cytometry on a PBMC aliquot measured the percentage of naive CD45RAhigh/CD27high T cells.

Material: blood. The rearranged chain carries TRBV29-1 and TRBJ2-4, with the D gene too uncertain to name. The clonotype was recovered from a young woman in good health. CDR3 loop: CSVEDQAILRRQYF. The DNA reads as follows: TGCAGCGTTGAAGATCAGGCCATTCTACGAAGGCAGTACTTC.